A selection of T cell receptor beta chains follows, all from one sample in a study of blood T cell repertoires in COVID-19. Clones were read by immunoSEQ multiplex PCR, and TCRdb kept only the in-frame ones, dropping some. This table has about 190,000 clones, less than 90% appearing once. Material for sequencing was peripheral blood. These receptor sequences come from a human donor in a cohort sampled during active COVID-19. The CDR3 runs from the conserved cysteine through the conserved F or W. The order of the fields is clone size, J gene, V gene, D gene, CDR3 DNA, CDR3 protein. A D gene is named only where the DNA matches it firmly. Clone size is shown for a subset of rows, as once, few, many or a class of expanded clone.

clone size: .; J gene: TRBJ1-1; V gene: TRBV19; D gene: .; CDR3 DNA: TGTGCCAGTAGTACTGGGCCCCACACTGAAGCTTTCTTT; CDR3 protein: CASSTGPHTEAFF
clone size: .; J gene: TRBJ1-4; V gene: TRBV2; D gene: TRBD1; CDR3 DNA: TGTGCCAGCAGTCCTCAGGGGGCGTTTAATGAAAAACTGTTTTTT; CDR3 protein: CASSPQGAFNEKLFF
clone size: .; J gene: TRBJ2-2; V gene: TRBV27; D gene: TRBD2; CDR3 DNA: TGTGCCAGCAGTTTTTTGGGACTAGCGGGAGGAACCGGGGAGCTGTTTTTT; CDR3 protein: CASSFLGLAGGTGELFF
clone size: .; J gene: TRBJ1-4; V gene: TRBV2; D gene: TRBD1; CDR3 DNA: TGTGCCAGCAGCTACAGGGGGGGTGAAAAACTGTTTTTT; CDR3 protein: CASSYRGGEKLFF
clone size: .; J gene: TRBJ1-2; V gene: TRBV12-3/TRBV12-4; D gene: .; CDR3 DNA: TGTGCCAGCAGTTTAGTGCCAGGGAATGGCTACACCTTC; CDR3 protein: CASSLVPGNGYTF
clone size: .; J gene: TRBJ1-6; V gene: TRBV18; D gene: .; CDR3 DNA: TGTGCCAGCTCACCACCGGGAGATTCGTTGGCAGGGGTAAATTCACCCCTCCACTTT; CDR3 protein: CASSPPGDSLAGVNSPLHF
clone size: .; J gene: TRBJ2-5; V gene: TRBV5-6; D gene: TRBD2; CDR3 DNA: TGTGCCAGCAGTTCACTAGCGGTCGAGACCCAGTACTTC; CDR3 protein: CASSSLAVETQYF
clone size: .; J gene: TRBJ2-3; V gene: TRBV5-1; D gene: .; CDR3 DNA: TGCGCCAGCAGCTTGGGACTAGTAGTATCCACAGATACGCAGTATTTT; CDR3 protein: CASSLGLVVSTDTQYF
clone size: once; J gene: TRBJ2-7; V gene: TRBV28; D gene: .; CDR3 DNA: TGTGCCAGCAGTTTACAGGGGTCTTCGAGCTCCGAGCAGTACTTC; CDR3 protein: CASSLQGSSSSEQYF
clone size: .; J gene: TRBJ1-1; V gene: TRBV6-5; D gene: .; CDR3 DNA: TGTGCCAGCCACCGCCCTGGCGGGACTGAAGCTTTCTTT; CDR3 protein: CASHRPGGTEAFF
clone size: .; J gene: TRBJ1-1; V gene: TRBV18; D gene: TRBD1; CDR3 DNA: TGTGCCAGCTCACCGAAATCGGGGACAGGTGAAGCTTTCTTT; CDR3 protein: CASSPKSGTGEAFF
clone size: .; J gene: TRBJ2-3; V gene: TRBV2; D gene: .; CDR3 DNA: TGTGCCAGCAGGGCGCAGGGCACAGATACGCAGTATTTT; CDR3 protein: CASRAQGTDTQYF
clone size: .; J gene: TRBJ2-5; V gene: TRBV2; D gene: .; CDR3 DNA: TGTGCCAGCAGCTCCTTGTCGCGTAGCGACCAAGAGACCCAGTACTTC; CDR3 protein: CASSSLSRSDQETQYF
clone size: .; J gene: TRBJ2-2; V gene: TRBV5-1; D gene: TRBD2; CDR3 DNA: TGCGCCAGCAGCTTGATCGCCGTAGGACTAGCGGGAGTAAATTCCGGGGAGCTGTTTTTT; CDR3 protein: CASSLIAVGLAGVNSGELFF
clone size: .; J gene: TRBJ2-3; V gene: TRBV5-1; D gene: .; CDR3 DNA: TGCGCCAGCAGCTTGGCTTACGGGGAGCTCACAGATACGCAGTATTTT; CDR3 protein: CASSLAYGELTDTQYF
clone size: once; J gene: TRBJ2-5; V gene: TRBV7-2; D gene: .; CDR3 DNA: TGTGCCAGCAGCCTAACCTCGACTAGTATTGAGACCCAGTACTTC; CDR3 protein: CASSLTSTSIETQYF
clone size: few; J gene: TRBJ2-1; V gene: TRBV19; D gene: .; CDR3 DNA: TGTGCCAGTAGTATAAGCGGAGGTTACGAGCAGTTCTTC; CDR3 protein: CASSISGGYEQFF
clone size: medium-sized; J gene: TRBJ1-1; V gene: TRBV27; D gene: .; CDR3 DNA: TGTGCCAGCAGTCAGACAGACCTTAACACTGAAGCTTTCTTT; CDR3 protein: CASSQTDLNTEAFF
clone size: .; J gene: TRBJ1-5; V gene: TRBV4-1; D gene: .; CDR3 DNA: TGCGCCAGCAGCCAAGGGAAAGAACAGACCAATCAGCCCCAGCATTTT; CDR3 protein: CASSQGKEQTNQPQHF
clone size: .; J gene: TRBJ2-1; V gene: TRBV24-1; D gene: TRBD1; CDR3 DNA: TGTGCCACCAGTGAAAATAAAGGACAGGACAATGAGCAGTTCTTC; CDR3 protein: CATSENKGQDNEQFF
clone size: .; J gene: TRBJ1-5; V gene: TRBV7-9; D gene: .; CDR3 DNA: TGTGCCAGCAGTGGGGCGGGATGGAATCAGCCCCAGCATTTT; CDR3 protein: CASSGAGWNQPQHF
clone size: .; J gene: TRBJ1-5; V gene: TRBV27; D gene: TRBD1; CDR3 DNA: TGTGCCAGCAGTACCACAGGGGGACATAGCAATCAGCCCCAGCATTTT; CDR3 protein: CASSTTGGHSNQPQHF
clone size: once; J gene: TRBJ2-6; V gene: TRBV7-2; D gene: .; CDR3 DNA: TGTGCCAGCAAATTGAGGGCCTCTGGGGCCAACGTCCTGACTTTC; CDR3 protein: CASKLRASGANVLTF
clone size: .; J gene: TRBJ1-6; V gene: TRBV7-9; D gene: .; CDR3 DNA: TGTGCCAGCAGCTTATCGGCGGGAAGAAATTCACCCCTCCACTTT; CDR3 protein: CASSLSAGRNSPLHF
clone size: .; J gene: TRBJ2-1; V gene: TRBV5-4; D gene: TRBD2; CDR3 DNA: TGTGCCAGCAGCATCCTAGCGGGGTACAATGAGCAGTTCTTC; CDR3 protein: CASSILAGYNEQFF
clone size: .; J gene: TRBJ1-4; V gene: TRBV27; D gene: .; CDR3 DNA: TGTGCCAGCAGCCCAAGGCGAGGCGCCGGTGAAAAACTGTTTTTT; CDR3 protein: CASSPRRGAGEKLFF
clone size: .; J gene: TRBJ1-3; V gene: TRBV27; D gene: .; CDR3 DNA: TGTGCCAGCAGTTTGTCAGGGTATTCTGGAAACACCATATATTTT; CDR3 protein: CASSLSGYSGNTIYF